The present T cell receptor (beta chain) was sequenced within a study of T cells in Graves' hyperthyroidism and ophthalmopathy. Study outcomes and limitations: Most clonotypes that expanded in the thyroid above 0.001 also showed up in blood.

TCR beta CDR3 regions were amplified from RNA transcripts. The HTBI primer set served for first-round RT-PCR of the TCR CDR3. TCRdb ran MiXCR on the multiplex PCR reads and lists one entry per CDR3 protein. The sample consists of 450,000 to 500,000 distinct CDR3 sequences, around a fifth of them appearing once. This clonotype was seen ten or more times. The target antigen is unknown. The study included ophthalmopathy patients with Clinical Activity Score at least 3, NOSPECS grade at least 4 and duration under 3 months. Germline V lookup: CDR1 LGHDT, CDR2 YNNKEL (reference sequence). This CDR3 has 15 amino acids. The V gene end was trimmed by 4 bases and the J gene end by 7 bases; junction bases not matched to a gene: 9.

This chain uses TRBV3-1 with TRBJ2-1; 8 bases align to TRBD2. The sequencing sample was made of blood. This receptor was taken from a woman in her 70s with Graves' ophthalmopathy. The CDR3 DNA follows: TGTGCCAGCAGCCCCACCGGGACTAGGGTGAATGAGCAGTTCTTC. Residues: CASSPTGTRVNEQFF.